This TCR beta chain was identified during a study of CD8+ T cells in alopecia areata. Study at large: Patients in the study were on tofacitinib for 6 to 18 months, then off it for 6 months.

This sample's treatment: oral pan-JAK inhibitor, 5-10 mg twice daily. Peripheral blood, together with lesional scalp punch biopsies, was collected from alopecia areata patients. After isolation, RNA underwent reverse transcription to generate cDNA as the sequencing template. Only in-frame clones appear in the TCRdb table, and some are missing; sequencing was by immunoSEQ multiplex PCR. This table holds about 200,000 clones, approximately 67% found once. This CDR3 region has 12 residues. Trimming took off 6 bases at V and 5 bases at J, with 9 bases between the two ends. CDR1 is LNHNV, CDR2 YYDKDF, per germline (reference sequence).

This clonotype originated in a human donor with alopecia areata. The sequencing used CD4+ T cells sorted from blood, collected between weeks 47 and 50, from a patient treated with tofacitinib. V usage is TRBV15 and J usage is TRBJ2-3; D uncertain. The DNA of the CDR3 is TGTGCCACCAGTGCGAAGGGAGATACGCAGTATTTT. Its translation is CATSAKGDTQYF.